Listed below are T cell receptor beta chains from one sample, sequenced in a study of blood T cell repertoires in COVID-19. Generated by immunoSEQ multiplex PCR, the TCRdb table keeps only in-frame clones and is missing some. The sample contains 230,000 or so clones, about 90% of which appear only once. The sample consisted of peripheral blood. These receptors were taken from a man aged 40-55 years with active or convalescent COVID-19. The CDR3 runs from the conserved cysteine through the conserved F or W.

v_call	j_call	cdr3_aa
TRBV24-1	TRBJ2-1	CATSDPGARNPNEQFF
TRBV28	TRBJ2-1	CASRVGHGTSRHEQFF
TRBV7-9	TRBJ1-6	CASSPPLEFNSPLHF
TRBV7-6	TRBJ2-1	CASSDRPGLAGGLRSYNEQFF
TRBV5-1	TRBJ2-7	CASSIGQEAYEQYF
TRBV3-1/TRBV3-2	TRBJ2-2	CASSQETRRRTGELFF
TRBV10-2	TRBJ1-2	CASGSLGQGNGYTF
TRBV9	TRBJ1-3	CASSVDGDTIYF
TRBV7-3	TRBJ2-2	CASSPAGGANTGELFF
TRBV7-9	TRBJ2-5	CASLLGLARQETQYF
TRBV19	TRBJ1-1	CASSIDQGRLDTEAFF
TRBV29-1	TRBJ2-1	CSSIGTGNEQFF
TRBV25-1	TRBJ1-1	CASSDRRMNTEAFF
TRBV4-2	TRBJ1-4	CASTSRSGGLAGEKLFF
TRBV25-1	TRBJ2-7	CASGNSPPYEQYF
TRBV28	TRBJ1-2	CASSLTGDPLGYGYTF
TRBV5-6	TRBJ1-2	CASSLGGSYGYTF
TRBV5-1	TRBJ1-2	CASTGDGTYGYTF
TRBV7-9	TRBJ2-6	CASSYLDRANVLTF
TRBV16	TRBJ1-1	CASSQSTGTEAFF